Described below is a single T cell receptor (beta chain) sequence and its context. This clone's antigen is unknown. The input lacks base qualities; no much larger clone sits a single base away. The sequencer was an Illumina HiSeq 2500. Quantitative 5'-RACE with molecular barcodes was used to prepare TCR beta libraries. As for the authors' bioinformatics: A new computational method, built on a probabilistic model of VDJ rearrangement, was used to identify disease-linked TCR variants. TCRdb applied fastp at Q25 and MiXCR to the public reads, then kept only in-frame beta chains. Rows are unified per CDR3 protein, each entry keeping the most common DNA and genes. Here the V and J calls rest on TCRdb's processing, not on the authors' analysis. This sample lists hundreds of thousands of distinct CDR3 sequences; roughly 10% were detected once. The ten largest account for less than 0.65% of the sample. The data are from a study of CD8 T cells in ankylosing spondylitis (dated 2017 in TCRdb). Notes on the research overall: T cell receptor beta repertoires were profiled in healthy donors and ankylosing spondylitis patients so that disease-linked TCR variants could be found. Peripheral blood samples were taken, and synovial fluid was additionally collected from ankylosing spondylitis patients. The whole study cohort included some 100 healthy donors and 25 ankylosing spondylitis patients.

The full study reports these points: Blood from ankylosing spondylitis patients appeared to be characterized by a TCR beta motif made up of about 8 highly homologous amino acid variants. According to the report, matched synovial fluid samples from ankylosing spondylitis patients were significantly enriched for the disease-linked clones. A CD8+ phenotype was shown by the disease-linked clones, which were found at relatively low frequencies in peripheral blood. Some motif variants were previously reported in synovial fluid and blood of reactive arthritis patients, suggesting common disease-initiation mechanisms.

CDR1 LNHDA and CDR2 SQIVND are derived from the germline V gene (reference sequence). The CDR3 spans 14 residues, from the cysteine through the phenylalanine. The read is trimmed to its CDR3 DNA, 42 bases read in frame from base 1. The V end loses 3 bases and the J end loses 3 bases, and a stretch of 9 bases separates them. Rearrangement joined TRBV19 to TRBJ1-5, with a tentative D gene TRBD1 over 5 matching bases. The TCR comes from a male donor with ankylosing spondylitis. What was sequenced was blood, either unsorted or a sorted T cell fraction (not recorded which). Here is the DNA: TGTGCCAGTAGTATCCGGGACCTCAATCAGCCCCAGCATTTT. Its protein reads: CASSIRDLNQPQHF.